Listed here are 22 T cell receptor beta chains from one sample, sequenced in a study of technical replicates of blood from several donors. Here immunoSEQ multiplex PCR was the method, and the copy in TCRdb shows in-frame clones only, minus some. The sample holds around 80,000 clones, 95% to 98% seen once. Input material: T cells isolated from PBMCs. The receptor set was obtained from a human donor in good health.

Regarding this clone: The CDR3 does not end in the conserved phenylalanine or tryptophan, so this is likely a read error. The gene calls are TRBV5-4 and TRBJ1-6, with a weak D call TRBD1 (5 bases). The CDR3 has 14 amino acids. Trimming stripped 3 bases from V and 7 bases from J, with 11 bases between. Germline values: CDR1 SGHNT, CDR2 YYREEE (reference sequence). The CDR3 sequence: CASSWDRGNSPLHS. DNA for the CDR3: TGTGCCAGCAGCTGGGACCGGGGGAATTCACCCCTCCACTCT.

The chain has TRBV4-1 and TRBJ2-1, with a tentative D call TRBD2 (6 bases). V was pared by 0 bases and J by 4 bases, with 13 bases between. This CDR3 has 16 residues. Germline V gene sequence: CDR1 MGHRA, CDR2 YSYEKL. CDR3 in amino acids: CASSQDRSGPYNEQFF. CDR3 nucleotide sequence: TGCGCCAGCAGCCAAGATAGGAGCGGGCCTTACAATGAGCAGTTCTTC.

The chain couples TRBV6-1 to TRBJ1-1; D is unclear. Germline CDR1 and CDR2: MNHNS and SASEGT. CDR3 size: 15 residues. V was pared by 4 bases and J by 5 bases, with 17 bases between. This chain's CDR3 is CASSAPARGVTEAFF. CDR3 DNA sequence: TGTGCCAGCAGTGCCCCAGCTAGAGGTGTAACTGAAGCTTTCTTT.

The genes are TRBV7-9 and TRBJ1-5; 8 positions match TRBD1. Germline CDR1 reads SEHNR; CDR2 reads FQNEAQ (reference sequence). The CDR3 is 16 residues long. J lost 6 bases, V lost 5 bases, and 12 bases had no gene match. Here the CDR3 DNA reads TGTGCCAGCAGCCCCGGGACAGGAAGTTTCTCTCAGCCCCAGCATTTT. This codes for CASSPGTGSFSQPQHF.

The rearrangement joins TRBV5-1 to TRBJ2-2, with 16 bases fitting TRBD2. The CDR3 covers 19 residues. Germline loops: CDR1 SGHRS, CDR2 YFSETQ. The V and J ends lost 3 bases and 7 bases, in that order; junction bases with no gene match: 12. For the CDR3, the DNA is TGCGCCAGCAGCTCCACGCCGGGACTAGCGGGGGGGCAAGGCGGGGAGCTGTTTTTT. Protein: CASSSTPGLAGGQGGELFF.

The rearrangement uses TRBV7-6 and TRBJ1-2; no reliable D call. There are 12 residues in the CDR3. The germline gives CDR1 SGHVS, CDR2 FNYEAQ. V dropped 6 bases and J dropped 3 bases, with 8 bases sitting between them. The CDR3 reads CASRAVYYGYTF. The CDR3 DNA is TGTGCCAGCAGGGCTGTCTACTATGGCTACACCTTC. Full variable domain (remainder filled in from reference TRBV7-6 and TRBJ1-2): GAGVSQSPRYKVTKRGQDVALRCDPISGHVSLYWYRQALGQGPEFLTYFNYEAQQDKSGLPNDRFSAERPEGSISTLTIQRTEQRDSAMYRCASRAVYYGYTFGSGTRLTVV.

The chain is built from TRBV13 and TRBJ2-5, with 13 bases fitting TRBD2. CDR1 is PRHDT, CDR2 FYEKMQ, per germline (reference sequence). This CDR3 contains 16 residues. V was clipped by 3 bases and J by 1 base; unmatched bases: 2. For the CDR3, the DNA is TGTGCCAGCAGCTTGGGGACTAGCGGGGCCCAAGAGACCCAGTACTTC. Its protein is CASSLGTSGAQETQYF. The full variable domain, completed using reference TRBV13 and TRBJ2-5, is AAGVIQSPRHLIKEKRETATLKCYPIPRHDTVYWYQQGPGQDPQFLISFYEKMQSDKGSIPDRFSAQQFSDYHSELNMSSLELGDSALYFCASSLGTSGAQETQYFGPGTRLLVL.

The chain has TRBV2 and TRBJ1-6; no clear D. V was clipped by 7 bases and J by 9 bases, with 10 bases between them. In germline, CDR1 is SNHLY, CDR2 FYNNEI. The CDR3 covers 12 residues. The CDR3 DNA reads as TGTGCCAGCAACGGACGGGGTTCACCCCTCCACTTT. Its protein product is CASNGRGSPLHF.

The chain is built from TRBV6-6 and TRBJ2-5; possibly TRBD1 for D (5 bases). Germline CDR1 and CDR2: MNHNY and SVGAGI (reference sequence). The V gene lost 1 base and the J gene lost 2 bases, with 11 bases spanning the gap. This CDR3 spans 15 amino acids. CDR3 DNA sequence: TGTGCCAGCAGTTACTGGGGCTTCGGGCAAGAGACCCAGTACTTC. It yields the protein CASSYWGFGQETQYF.

V usage is TRBV7-9 and J usage is TRBJ2-7; D perhaps matches TRBD2 (5 bases). V dropped 1 base and J dropped 0 bases, with 10 bases sitting between them. The CDR3 totals 15 residues. CDR1 and CDR2 from the germline V gene are SEHNR and FQNEAQ (reference sequence). DNA of the CDR3: TGTGCCAGCAGCTTAGTGCCGGGGTACTCCTACGAGCAGTACTTC. Encoded protein: CASSLVPGYSYEQYF.

V gene TRBV7-9 combines with J gene TRBJ1-1, with D possibly being TRBD1 (6 bases). The V end lost 6 bases, the J end lost 8 bases, and 16 bases lay between the germline ends. Germline assignment: CDR1 SEHNR and CDR2 FQNEAQ (reference sequence). This CDR3 comprises 13 residues. The DNA of the CDR3 is TGTGCCAGCAGTGCCACCGGGACAACCGAAGCTTTCTTT. As protein: CASSATGTTEAFF.

The chain links TRBV30 to TRBJ2-5; TRBD2 matches at 14 bases. CDR3 size: 17 residues. In germline, CDR1 is GTSNPN, CDR2 SVGIG (reference sequence). V gave up 4 bases and J gave up 7 bases; unmatched junction bases: 14. CDR3 in DNA: TGTGCCTGGACCCGACTAGCGGGGGGGCTGGTGTTTGGGACCCAGTACTTC. Its protein product is CAWTRLAGGLVFGTQYF.

V gene TRBV18 combines with J gene TRBJ1-5; no clear D. In germline, CDR1 is KGHSH, CDR2 LQKENI. The CDR3 totals 13 residues. The V gene lost 3 bases and the J gene lost 4 bases, with 7 bases spanning the gap. CDR3 DNA sequence: TGTGCCAGCTCACCGACTAATAATCAGCCCCAGCATTTT. It yields the protein CASSPTNNQPQHF. Full variable domain (missing parts from reference TRBV18 and TRBJ1-5): NAGVMQNPRHLVRRRGQEARLRCSPMKGHSHVYWYRQLPEEGLKFMVYLQKENIIDESGMPKERFSAEFPKEGPSILRIQQVVRGDSAAYFCASSPTNNQPQHFGDGTRLSIL.

The CDR3 spells CASSLDLAGGPLNEQFF. CDR3 nucleotides: TGTGCCAGCAGCTTGGATCTGGCGGGGGGCCCTCTCAATGAGCAGTTCTTC. The genes are TRBV5-4 and TRBJ2-1; TRBD2 matches at 8 bases. V lost 0 bases and J lost 6; bases outside the gene matches: 11. The CDR3 has 17 amino acids. The germline V gene encodes CDR1 SGHNT and CDR2 YYREEE (reference sequence). Full variable domain (remainder filled in from reference TRBV5-4 and TRBJ2-1): ETGVTQSPTHLIKTRGQQVTLRCSSQSGHNTVSWYQQALGQGPQFIFQYYREEENGRGNFPPRFSGLQFPNYSSELNVNALELDDSALYLCASSLDLAGGPLNEQFFGPGTRLTVL.

This sequence joins TRBV7-9 and TRBJ2-7; 12 bases map to TRBD1. Trimming took 5 bases from V and 4 from J; bases not matched to a gene: 6. Germline V CDR1 and CDR2: SEHNR, FQNEAQ (reference sequence). This CDR3 has 15 residues. The CDR3 protein is CASSLPGQGAYEQYF. The CDR3 coding sequence is TGTGCCAGCAGCCTACCGGGACAGGGGGCTTACGAGCAGTACTTC.

The rearrangement joins TRBV18 to TRBJ1-1; 8 bases line up with TRBD1. The CDR3 has 15 amino acids. Germline lookup yields CDR1 KGHSH and CDR2 LQKENI. V shed 3 bases, J shed 5 bases, and the junction held 8 bases outside the gene matches. The CDR3 DNA sequence: TGTGCCAGCTCACCCCTTGGGACAGGTGAGACTGAAGCTTTCTTT. Translating it yields CASSPLGTGETEAFF.

The chain carries TRBV27 and TRBJ2-7, with D perhaps TRBD2 (5 bases). V was cut by 2 bases and J by 5 bases, with 13 bases left in between. The germline CDR1 and CDR2 sequences are MNHEY and SMNVEV (reference sequence). CDR3 length: 14 amino acids. CDR3 nucleotides: TGTGCCAGCAGTTTAGGAACGGAGAGGGACGAGCAGTACTTC. It encodes CASSLGTERDEQYF.

The chain couples TRBV6-1 to TRBJ1-6, with 9 bases identical to TRBD1. Unmatched junction bases numbered 9, after V lost 6 bases and J lost 9 bases. Germline lookup yields CDR1 MNHNS and CDR2 SASEGT. The CDR3 loop spans 15 amino acids. In DNA, the CDR3 is TGTGCCAGCAGGTCCCGGGACAGGGTTGGTTCACCCCTCCACTTT. It encodes CASRSRDRVGSPLHF.

This chain connects TRBV6-5 to TRBJ2-7; D unclear. Germline assignment: CDR1 MNHEY and CDR2 SVGAGI. V shed 2 bases and J shed 4 bases, with 12 bases lying between them. This CDR3 is built from 14 residues. This CDR3 reads CASSYTLKRYEQYF. CDR3 nucleotide sequence: TGTGCCAGCAGTTACACCTTAAAACGGTACGAGCAGTACTTC.

This chain links TRBV19 with TRBJ2-7, with 14 bases fitting TRBD2. V was pared by 4 bases and J by 3 bases, with 8 bases of the junction left unmatched. CDR3 length equals 17 residues. Looked up from germline, CDR1 is LNHDA and CDR2 is SQIVND (reference sequence). CDR3 region: CASSTERTSGRLYEQYF. The CDR3 DNA reads TGTGCCAGTAGTACCGAACGGACTAGCGGGAGGCTCTACGAGCAGTACTTC.

This chain uses TRBV14 with TRBJ1-6; TRBD1 aligns across 7 bases. CDR3 size: 15 residues. Germline V gives CDR1 SGHDN, CDR2 FVKESK. V shed 8 bases, J shed 3 bases, and the junction held 7 bases outside the gene matches. The CDR3 DNA follows: TGTGCCAGCTCCGGGACAGTGAACTATAATTCACCCCTCCACTTT. This sequence encodes CASSGTVNYNSPLHF.

The CDR3 nucleotides are TGTGCCAGCAGTTACCCGGGAGGCCACTCCTACAATGAGCAGTTCTTC. This sequence encodes CASSYPGGHSYNEQFF. The chain carries TRBV6-6 and TRBJ2-1; 7 nucleotides line up with TRBD2. J gave up 0 bases and V 2 bases, and 4 bases lay outside the gene matches. Germline assignment: CDR1 MNHNY and CDR2 SVGAGI (reference sequence). The CDR3 loop spans 16 amino acids.